This note documents a single TCR beta chain sequence. Its antigen is not identified. Trimming removed 2 bases at V and 11 bases at J, with 12 bases between. CDR3 length: 12 residues. The V gene's germline CDR1 is SEHNR and CDR2 FQNEAQ (reference sequence). This sample was taken from a study of T cell responses to AZD1222 COVID-19 vaccine. Generated by immunoSEQ multiplex PCR, the TCRdb table keeps only in-frame clones and is missing some. The table records approximately 150,000 clones, under 95% of them present only once. Study-level results: It should be noted that donors were predominantly white British and more often female, and clonal diversity was possibly underestimated.

This material consisted of peripheral blood, taken on day 0 of AZD1222 vaccination. The rearrangement uses TRBV7-9 and TRBJ1-1; D may be TRBD1 (6 bases). This TCR came from an adult in good health. The CDR3 spells CASSLSWGAAFF. The CDR3 nucleotides are TGTGCCAGCAGCTTATCCTGGGGGGCTGCTTTCTTT.